This entry lists 27 T cell receptor beta chains sequenced from one sample in a study of T cell repertoires in cytomegalovirus infection. TCRdb reprocessed the reads via MiXCR and lists one record per CDR3 protein. The sample holds 510,000 or so distinct CDR3 sequences, approximately 26% seen once. Material for sequencing was PBMCs. Receptor source: a human donor in good health (CMV status not recorded). Some clones in this sample may be carry-over from other donors' samples.

The chain carries TRBV7-9 and TRBJ1-2; maybe TRBD1 (6 bases). This CDR3 is 16 amino acids long. Germline V gene lookup returns CDR1 SEHNR and CDR2 FQNEAQ (reference sequence). V shed 1 base and J shed 4 bases, with 16 bases lying between them. CDR3 loop: CASSLGASGQLYGYTF. Written as DNA, the CDR3 is TGTGCCAGCAGCTTAGGTGCCTCGGGACAACTCTATGGCTACACCTTC. The variable domain in full, with the rest retrieved from reference TRBV7-9 and TRBJ1-2, is DTGVSQNPRHKITKRGQNVTFRCDPISEHNRLYWYRQTLGQGPEFLTYFQNEAQLEKSRLLSDRFSAERPKGSFSTLEIQRTEQGDSAMYLCASSLGASGQLYGYTFGSGTRLTVV.

The chain combines TRBV19 with TRBJ2-6, with 9 bases aligning to TRBD1. The V segment lost 7 bases and the J segment 1 base; nucleotides outside the gene matches: 14. This CDR3 comprises 19 residues. Germline loops: CDR1 LNHDA, CDR2 SQIVND (reference sequence). CDR3 sequence: CASTAAAGQGTSGANVLTF. DNA for the CDR3: TGTGCCAGTACCGCGGCGGCGGGACAGGGTACTTCTGGGGCCAACGTCCTGACTTTC.

The rearrangement links TRBV7-2 to TRBJ1-2, with D possibly TRBD1 on 5 matching bases. Trimming took off 0 bases at V and 2 bases at J, with 10 bases between the two ends. The CDR3 is made up of 15 amino acids. CDR1 SGHTA and CDR2 FQGNSA come from the germline V gene. The CDR3 protein is CASSLAHGANYGYTF. The CDR3 DNA reads as TGTGCCAGCAGCTTAGCGCACGGGGCCAACTATGGCTACACCTTC.

This clonotype appeared a few times. This chain's CDR3 is CASSQDVNEDSNYGYTF. CDR3 bases: TGCGCCAGCAGCCAAGATGTCAACGAGGACTCCAACTATGGCTACACCTTC. The rearrangement uses TRBV4-1 and TRBJ1-2; D remains unclear. CDR3 size: 17 residues. Trimming cost V 0 bases and J 2 bases, with 16 bases left between them. Germline lookup yields CDR1 MGHRA and CDR2 YSYEKL.

The chain employs TRBV7-6 and TRBJ2-7; tentatively, D is TRBD1 or TRBD2 (5 bases each). CDR3 size: 17 residues. Germline CDR1 reads SGHVS; CDR2 reads FNYEAQ. V lost 1 base, J lost 3 bases, and 19 bases lay in between. CDR3 bases: TGTGCCAGCAGCTTAGTCTGGGGTGGGACGGTGAGCTACGAGCAGTACTTC. As protein: CASSLVWGGTVSYEQYF.

This clonotype was counted only a few times. The CDR3 DNA follows: TGTGCCATCGGGCGGGACCACTACAATGAGCAGTTCTTC. As protein: CAIGRDHYNEQFF. The chain uses TRBV5-5 and TRBJ2-1; D is perhaps TRBD2 (6 bases). Looked up from germline, CDR1 is SGHKS and CDR2 is YYEKEE (reference sequence). Trimming shortened V by 9 bases and J by 3 bases, and 13 bases separated the two germline ends. This CDR3 has 13 residues.

This clonotype was seen more than once but under ten times. This chain connects TRBV6-5 to TRBJ2-1; D is tentatively TRBD1 or TRBD2 (5 bases each). The CDR3 consists of 15 residues. V was shortened by 5 bases and J by 7 bases, with 18 bases between the two germline ends. Germline CDR1 is MNHEY and CDR2 is SVGAGI. CDR3 DNA sequence: TGTGCCAGCAGTCACCCGACGGGACCGGTTAATGAGCAGTTCTTC. This translates into CASSHPTGPVNEQFF.

This clonotype was picked up a small number of times. The CDR3 spells CASNTGTSTDTQYF. In DNA, the CDR3 is TGTGCCAGCAACACCGGGACTAGCACAGATACGCAGTATTTT. The chain couples TRBV7-8 to TRBJ2-3, with D perhaps matching TRBD2 (6 bases). The CDR3 covers 14 residues. Germline CDR1 and CDR2: SGHVS and FQNEAQ. V was trimmed by 7 bases and J by 0 bases, leaving 11 bases between them.

The rearrangement uses TRBV6-6 and TRBJ2-4, with TRBD2 matching 8 bases. This CDR3 region has 16 residues. V shed 4 bases, J shed 4 bases, and the junction held 9 bases outside the gene matches. Per the germline V gene, CDR1 is MNHNY and CDR2 is SVGAGI (reference sequence). The CDR3 region has the DNA TGTGCCAGCAGTTCACGGTCTAGCGGGCTAAAAAACATTCAGTACTTC. This translates into CASSSRSSGLKNIQYF.

The chain employs TRBV6-2 or TRBV6-3 and TRBJ2-3, with 8 bases fitting TRBD1. This CDR3 has 16 amino acids. Germline trimming cut 6 bases from V and 0 bases from J; bases unmatched to any gene: 8. CDR1 is MNHEY, CDR2 SVGEGT, per germline. CDR3 nucleotides: TGTGCCAGCAGCTTGATGGGACAGGCAAGCACAGATACGCAGTATTTT. As protein: CASSLMGQASTDTQYF.

This clonotype came up a few times. The rearrangement uses TRBV6-2 or TRBV6-3 and TRBJ2-7; D possibly corresponds to TRBD1 (6 bases). The length of the CDR3 is 13 residues. V gave up 10 bases and J gave up 0 bases, with 13 bases separating them. The V gene's germline CDR1 is MNHEY and CDR2 SVGEGT. CDR3 nucleotide sequence: TGTGCCACGCAAGGACAGATCTCCTACGAGCAGTACGTC. It encodes CATQGQISYEQYV.

This clonotype appeared a few times. The chain recombines TRBV20-1 with TRBJ1-1; 7 bases align to TRBD1. The CDR3 extends over 16 amino acids. The ends lost 8 bases at V and 5 bases at J; junction bases unmatched: 20. The germline V gene encodes CDR1 DFQATT and CDR2 SNEGSKA (reference sequence). The CDR3 sequence is CSPRGGGPHPETEAFF. Here the CDR3 DNA reads TGCAGTCCCCGGGGAGGGGGCCCTCATCCGGAAACTGAAGCTTTCTTT.

In its sample, this clonotype was seen a few times. This rearrangement joins TRBV7-9 to TRBJ2-5, with D possibly being TRBD1 (6 bases). The CDR3 contains 19 residues. The germline V gene has CDR1 SEHNR and CDR2 FQNEAQ (reference sequence). V lost 4 bases and J lost 6, with 30 bases in between. For the CDR3, the DNA is TGTGCCAGCAGCTCGGAGAGCCGGAAGGGGAGACAGGAGGAGCAGACCCAGTACTTC. As protein: CASSSESRKGRQEEQTQYF. Together with reference TRBV7-9 and TRBJ2-5, the CDR3 gives the full variable domain: DTGVSQNPRHKITKRGQNVTFRCDPISEHNRLYWYRQTLGQGPEFLTYFQNEAQLEKSRLLSDRFSAERPKGSFSTLEIQRTEQGDSAMYLCASSSESRKGRQEEQTQYFGPGTRLLVL.

In this sample, this clonotype turned up many times. The chain recombines TRBV28 with TRBJ2-1, with a weak D call TRBD1 (5 bases). The CDR3 loop spans 13 amino acids. Deletions cut 5 bases from V and 8 bases from J, with 13 bases between. From germline, CDR1 is MDHEN and CDR2 SYDVKM. The CDR3 bases are TGTGCCAGCAGTCCAGCAGGGTCCGATGAGCAGTTCTTC. Translated: CASSPAGSDEQFF.

This clonotype was found once. The V and J genes are TRBV29-1 and TRBJ2-6; 13 nucleotides match TRBD2. Germline V gene sequence: CDR1 SQVTM, CDR2 ANQGSEA. V lost 6 bases and J lost 3; bases outside the gene matches: 8. This CDR3 comprises 17 residues. The chain's CDR3 is CSVQGLAGEYGANVLTF. CDR3 nucleotides: TGCAGCGTCCAAGGACTAGCGGGAGAATATGGGGCCAACGTCCTGACTTTC.

This chain joins TRBV6-5 and TRBJ2-3; D is unclear. Trimming stripped 3 bases from V and 5 bases from J, with 15 bases between. This CDR3 spans 15 amino acids. CDR1 and CDR2 (germline): MNHEY, SVGAGI. The CDR3 protein is CASSYKGRPLDTQYF. The CDR3, as DNA: TGTGCCAGCAGTTATAAGGGCAGGCCTCTAGATACGCAGTATTTT.

This clonotype was recorded a few times. The V and J genes are TRBV5-1 and TRBJ2-5; 8 bases agree with TRBD1. The CDR3 runs 14 residues. Germline V gene lookup returns CDR1 SGHRS and CDR2 YFSETQ. The V segment lost 7 bases and the J segment 4 bases; nucleotides outside the gene matches: 9. DNA of the CDR3: TGCGCCAGCGAGTCAGGGGGCGTAGGAGAGACCCAGTACTTC. Translation gives CASESGGVGETQYF.

In its sample, this clonotype was seen many times. The V and J genes are TRBV7-2 and TRBJ2-7; 8 bases align to TRBD1. This CDR3 spans 14 amino acids. V dropped 4 bases and J dropped 7; count of bases not matched to a gene: 9. Germline V lookup: CDR1 SGHTA, CDR2 FQGNSA. The DNA for the CDR3 is TGTGCCAGCAGCTCAACAGGGGGTGTGGGGGAGCAGTACTTC. Its protein product is CASSSTGGVGEQYF.

This sequence joins TRBV27 and TRBJ1-3; 8 bases map to TRBD1. CDR3 length: 15 residues. The junction had 4 bases not matched to a gene; V was cut back by 6 bases and J by 0 bases. CDR1 is MNHEY and CDR2 is SMNVEV in the germline V gene (reference sequence). CDR3 DNA sequence: TGTGCCAGCAGCCCGGACAGGGACTCTGGAAACACCATATATTTT. This translates into CASSPDRDSGNTIYF.

The V call is TRBV10-3, the J call TRBJ2-5; TRBD2 agrees at 9 bases. The CDR3 runs 14 residues. Germline V gene sequence: CDR1 ENHRY, CDR2 SYGVKD. V lost 6 bases to trimming and J lost 4 bases; unmatched junction nucleotides: 6. The CDR3 region is CAIRDSGSSETQYF. CDR3 coding DNA: TGTGCCATCAGGGATAGCGGGAGCTCAGAGACCCAGTACTTC.

A few counts support this clonotype. The genes are TRBV25-1 and TRBJ1-2; possible D gene TRBD1, 5 bases. Germline V gene lookup returns CDR1 MGHDK and CDR2 SYGVNS. V dropped 3 bases and J dropped 8 bases, with 13 bases sitting between them. This CDR3 is 13 amino acids long. The chain's CDR3 is CASSEGEGWGYTF. The DNA of the CDR3 is TGTGCCAGCAGTGAGGGGGAGGGGTGGGGCTACACCTTC.

This clonotype showed up just a few times. This rearrangement joins TRBV12-2 to TRBJ1-2; the D call of TRBD1 is as the table states it, not checked on the DNA. TRBV12-2 is flagged as a pseudogene. The length of the CDR3 is 16 residues. Written as DNA, the CDR3 is TGTAACTACCCGGGGGACAGGGGCTCCCTGACCTATGGCTACACCTTC. Its translation is CNYPGDRGSLTYGYTF.

Ten or more counts support this clonotype. The rearrangement links TRBV12-3 or TRBV12-4 to TRBJ2-3; D might be TRBD2 (6 bases). The CDR3 covers 15 residues. With 4 bases removed from V and 8 bases from J, the gap between germline ends came to 19 bases. The CDR3 region is CASSSRPGSGGTQYF. The CDR3 nucleotides are TGTGCCAGCAGTTCCCGTCCCGGGAGTGGCGGTACGCAGTATTTT.

Of note for this clonotype: The junction differs from germline at one of its ends, possibly a read error. The chain carries TRBV5-1 and TRBJ1-2; TRBD1 is a possible D gene (6 bases). The CDR3 runs 16 residues. The V gene's germline CDR1 is SGHRS and CDR2 YFSETQ. The CDR3 sequence is CASSLATGKENYGYAF. The CDR3 nucleotides are TGCGCCAGCAGCTTGGCCACAGGGAAGGAAAACTATGGCTACGCCTTC.

This chain joins TRBV5-6 and TRBJ2-1; possibly TRBD1 or TRBD2 for D (5 bases each). The V gene's germline CDR1 is SGHDT and CDR2 YYEEEE. The CDR3 sequence is 15 residues long. Deletions cut 9 bases from V and 2 bases from J, with 18 bases between. CDR3 sequence (DNA): TGTGCCACCTCGAACCGGGACCAGCCCTACAATGAGCAGTTCTTC. Its translation: CATSNRDQPYNEQFF.

In this sample, this clonotype turned up a few times. The V and J genes are TRBV6-5 and TRBJ2-7; D is perhaps TRBD1 or TRBD2 (6 bases each). The CDR3 spans 14 residues. Germline V CDR1 and CDR2: MNHEY, SVGAGI. Trimming cost V 7 bases and J 6 bases, with 19 bases left between them. CDR3 in amino acids: CASNRGAPRGEQYF. The DNA of the CDR3 is TGTGCCAGCAATAGGGGGGCCCCTAGAGGCGAGCAGTACTTC.

V usage is TRBV14 and J usage is TRBJ2-3; possible D gene TRBD2, 5 bases. Germline V lookup: CDR1 SGHDN, CDR2 FVKESK. The CDR3 loop spans 14 amino acids. With 5 bases removed from V and 2 bases from J, the gap between germline ends came to 11 bases. The CDR3 DNA sequence: TGTGCCAGCAGCAACCGGGATTTCACAGATACGCAGTATTTT. The encoded protein is CASSNRDFTDTQYF.